Presented here are 24 T cell receptor beta chains from one specimen sequenced in a study of CD8 T cells in ankylosing spondylitis. Notes on the study in general: Blood of patients with ankylosing spondylitis appeared to be characterized by a TCR beta motif of about eight highly homologous variants.

Their antigens are not known. TCRdb reprocessed the 5' RACE reads via MiXCR and lists one record per CDR3 protein. This table holds about 440,000 distinct CDR3 sequences, roughly a sixth found once. The specimen was blood, either unsorted or a sorted T cell fraction (not recorded which). The receptors here all came from a male donor with ankylosing spondylitis.

A few counts support this clonotype. This chain links TRBV28 with TRBJ1-1; tentatively, D is TRBD1 (5 bases). This CDR3 is 15 amino acids long. The V gene lost 7 bases and the J gene lost 1 base, with 16 bases spanning the gap. Germline lookup yields CDR1 MDHEN and CDR2 SYDVKM. The chain's CDR3 is CASKGGEMGNTEAFF. DNA for the CDR3: TGTGCCAGCAAAGGAGGGGAGATGGGGAACACTGAAGCTTTCTTT.

This clonotype came up a few times. This chain uses TRBV20-1 with TRBJ2-1; no clear D. The CDR3 is made up of 15 amino acids. V shed 0 bases and J shed 8 bases, with 17 bases lying between them. Germline assignment: CDR1 DFQATT and CDR2 SNEGSKA (reference sequence). The CDR3 sequence: CSARDPRSDLDEQFF. The DNA for the CDR3 is TGCAGTGCTAGAGATCCCCGGAGCGACTTGGATGAGCAGTTCTTC.

The V call is TRBV20-1, the J call TRBJ2-7; 9 bases align to TRBD2. CDR1 is DFQATT, CDR2 SNEGSKA, per germline (reference sequence). CDR3 size: 15 residues. Trimming cost V 6 bases and J 4 bases; bases outside gene matches: 13. CDR3 residues: CSAFPMAGGGYEQYF. The CDR3 nucleotides read TGCAGTGCCTTCCCCATGGCGGGGGGGGGTTACGAGCAGTACTTC.

J is TRBJ1-3 and V is TRBV6-1; no reliable D call. With 0 bases removed from V and 4 bases from J, the gap between germline ends came to 7 bases. CDR3 length: 14 residues. Looked up from germline, CDR1 is MNHNS and CDR2 is SASEGT. Here the CDR3 DNA reads TGTGCCAGCAGTGAAGCGAAAAAGGGAAACACCATATATTTT. This codes for CASSEAKKGNTIYF.

The V gene is TRBV5-1, the J gene TRBJ2-3; 7 bases are shared with TRBD1. Germline V gene data show CDR1 as SGHRS and CDR2 as YFSETQ. The CDR3 has 16 residues. With V trimmed by 4 bases and J by 0 bases, 8 bases remained unmatched. CDR3 sequence (DNA): TGCGCCAGCAGCGGCCAGAGGGGGCAGAGCACAGATACGCAGTATTTT. It translates to CASSGQRGQSTDTQYF. The full variable domain, in which reference TRBV5-1 and TRBJ2-3 provide the parts outside the CDR3, is KAGVTQTPRYLIKTRGQQVTLSCSPISGHRSVSWYQQTPGQGLQFLFEYFSETQRNKGNFPGRFSGRQFSNSRSEMNVSTLELGDSALYLCASSGQRGQSTDTQYFGPGTRLTVL.

The chain recombines TRBV27 with TRBJ1-6; D possibly corresponds to TRBD1 (6 bases). CDR1 is MNHEY, CDR2 SMNVEV, per germline (reference sequence). This CDR3 region has 13 residues. The V and J ends lost 6 bases and 8 bases respectively, with 11 bases between them. Here the CDR3 reads CASSLYRDSPLHF. The CDR3 bases are TGTGCCAGCAGCCTCTACAGGGATTCACCCCTCCACTTT.

This clonotype was seen more than once but under ten times. The chain couples TRBV11-2 to TRBJ2-1; D is perhaps TRBD2 (6 bases). The CDR3 is made up of 16 amino acids. Germline lookup yields CDR1 SGHAT and CDR2 FQNNGV. V was trimmed by 5 bases and J by 2 bases, leaving 16 bases between them. The CDR3 here is CASSPQDLAAYNEQFF. The CDR3 region has the DNA TGTGCCAGCAGCCCACAGGATTTAGCGGCCTACAATGAGCAGTTCTTC.

The genes are TRBV6-1 and TRBJ2-5; perhaps TRBD2 as D (6 bases). Germline V gene data show CDR1 as MNHNS and CDR2 as SASEGT. The CDR3 sequence is 15 residues long. The germline V and J ends were trimmed by 0 bases and 5 bases, with 13 bases remaining between them. Written as DNA, the CDR3 is TGTGCCAGCAGTGAAGCGCTCCAGGGAGGTGAGACCCAGTACTTC. It codes for CASSEALQGGETQYF.

In its sample, this clonotype was seen many times. V usage is TRBV29-1 and J usage is TRBJ1-1, with 10 nucleotides matching TRBD1. CDR3 length: 14 residues. Germline V lookup: CDR1 SQVTM, CDR2 ANQGSEA. V dropped 8 bases and J dropped 2; count of bases not matched to a gene: 8. The CDR3 DNA sequence: TGCAGCCTGGGGACAGGGGAGGTAAACACTGAAGCTTTCTTT. Translated: CSLGTGEVNTEAFF.

This chain links TRBV6-1 with TRBJ2-3, with TRBD1 identical over 8 bases. CDR1 and CDR2 (germline): MNHNS, SASEGT. The CDR3 covers 13 residues. V trimming: 10 bases; J trimming: 5 bases; junction bases outside the gene matches: 8. The CDR3 spells CATRAGGLDTQYF. In DNA form, the CDR3 reads TGTGCCACGCGGGCAGGGGGCCTAGATACGCAGTATTTT.

The chain employs TRBV6-6 and TRBJ2-1, with 12 bases fitting TRBD2. Germline CDR1 MNHNY, CDR2 SVGAGI (reference sequence). Losses at the gene ends were 7 bases for V and 15 bases for J; bases not matched to a gene: 10. CDR3 length equals 13 residues. The DNA of the CDR3 is TGTGCCAGCATCCTAGCGGGGGGGCCGCGGCGGTTCTTC. Encoded protein: CASILAGGPRRFF.

This clonotype has more than one count but fewer than ten. This chain links TRBV9 with TRBJ2-2; 10 bases fit TRBD2. V lost 3 bases and J lost 7; bases outside the gene matches: 6. This CDR3 contains 15 residues. Germline CDR1 is SGDLS and CDR2 is YYNGEE. CDR3: CASSASGGPLGELFF. The CDR3 coding sequence is TGTGCCAGCAGCGCTAGCGGGGGCCCCCTCGGGGAGCTGTTTTTT.

A remark on this clonotype: This may be a read error, as it is one base from a much larger clone. V gene TRBV7-3 combines with J gene TRBJ2-1, with D possibly TRBD2 on 5 matching bases. The V end was cut by 5 bases, the J end by 6 bases, with 8 bases between. The CDR3 runs to 12 residues. CDR1 is SGHTA and CDR2 is FQGTGA in the germline V gene. The CDR3 spells CASSPEGNEQFF. In DNA, the CDR3 is TGTGCCAGCAGCCCCGAGGGCAATGAGCAGTTCTTC.

V gene TRBV28 combines with J gene TRBJ1-5, with 7 positions matching TRBD1. The germline gives CDR1 MDHEN, CDR2 SYDVKM. The V and J ends lost 7 bases and 1 base, in that order; junction bases with no gene match: 7. CDR3 length: 15 amino acids. CDR3 sequence: CASTETGKSNQPQHF. CDR3 sequence (DNA): TGTGCCAGCACCGAGACAGGGAAAAGCAATCAGCCCCAGCATTTT.

The chain is built from TRBV25-1 and TRBJ2-5; D could derive from TRBD1 or TRBD2 (7 bases each). V lost 3 bases and J lost 4, with 18 bases in between. The CDR3 length is 16 residues. Per the germline V gene, CDR1 is MGHDK and CDR2 is SYGVNS. CDR3 DNA: TGTGCCAGCAGTGAGGCGCGGGGGCAGGGGGGAGAGACCCAGTACTTC. Residues: CASSEARGQGGETQYF.

This clonotype has at least ten counts. The chain is built from TRBV6-1 and TRBJ2-2; TRBD1 aligns across 8 bases. The CDR3 spans 15 residues. Germline CDR1 reads MNHNS; CDR2 reads SASEGT. The V and J ends lost 6 bases and 6 bases, in that order; junction bases with no gene match: 9. The CDR3 region is CASRSRDRNPGELFF. The DNA of the CDR3 is TGTGCCAGCAGAAGCCGGGACAGGAATCCCGGGGAGCTGTTTTTT.

In this sample, this clonotype turned up a few times. The V gene is TRBV25-1, the J gene TRBJ2-2; TRBD2 might be the D (6 bases). The V and J ends lost 6 bases and 5 bases respectively, with 13 bases between them. Germline lookup yields CDR1 MGHDK and CDR2 SYGVNS. This CDR3 is built from 14 residues. CDR3 bases: TGTGCCAGCAGGTCGGGACTTTCAACCGGGGAGCTGTTTTTT. The encoded protein is CASRSGLSTGELFF.

Only a few counts were recorded for this clonotype. CDR3 coding DNA: TGCAGTGCTACGCAGGGAATCCCTGAAGCTTTCTTT. It codes for CSATQGIPEAFF. The chain is built from TRBV20-1 and TRBJ1-1, with D tentatively TRBD1 (5 bases). The V and J ends lost 4 bases and 6 bases respectively, with 12 bases between them. CDR3 size: 12 residues. CDR1 is DFQATT and CDR2 is SNEGSKA in the germline V gene (reference sequence).

This clonotype was seen repeatedly, ten times or more. The chain has TRBV29-1 and TRBJ2-1, with 13 bases fitting TRBD2. V dropped 7 bases and J dropped 2; count of bases not matched to a gene: 8. Germline-derived CDR1 and CDR2 are SQVTM and ANQGSEA. CDR3 length: 16 residues. The DNA for the CDR3 is TGCAGCGCCCGACAGGGGACTAGCGGGACCTACAATGAGCAGTTCTTC. Encoded protein: CSARQGTSGTYNEQFF.

V is TRBV11-2 and J is TRBJ1-4; the D is unclear. Germline assignment: CDR1 SGHAT and CDR2 FQNNGV. This CDR3 has 14 residues. V was cut by 5 bases and J by 8 bases, with 15 bases left in between. CDR3 nucleotides: TGTGCCAGCAGCCGACGCGGGAACGGCGAAAAACTGTTTTTT. Encoded protein: CASSRRGNGEKLFF.

The CDR3 bases are TGCGCCAGCAGCACAACAGGTCCTAACACTGAAGCTTTCTTT. Translated: CASSTTGPNTEAFF. The chain carries TRBV5-1 and TRBJ1-1; a weak D match, TRBD1 (5 bases). V gave up 4 bases and J gave up 2 bases, with 12 bases separating them. This CDR3 contains 14 residues. The germline V gene has CDR1 SGHRS and CDR2 YFSETQ.

This clonotype came up a few times. The CDR3: CASSPGWQATGELFF. The DNA of the CDR3 is TGTGCCAGCTCACCGGGTTGGCAAGCCACCGGGGAGCTGTTTTTT. This sequence joins TRBV18 and TRBJ2-2; D remains unclear. This CDR3 has 15 amino acids. CDR1 and CDR2 from the germline V gene are KGHSH and LQKENI. V lost 3 bases and J lost 4, with 12 bases in between.

The gene calls are TRBV29-1 and TRBJ1-1; D is uncertain. V was clipped by 3 bases and J by 2 bases, with 1 base between them. The V gene's germline CDR1 is SQVTM and CDR2 ANQGSEA. The CDR3 is 10 amino acids. Written as DNA, the CDR3 is TGCAGCGTTGACAACACTGAAGCTTTCTTT. Translating it yields CSVDNTEAFF.

This clonotype was recorded a few times. The chain is built from TRBV18 and TRBJ2-1, with D uncertain. The ends were cut back, 2 bases at V and 15 bases at J, with 20 bases in the middle. Germline V gives CDR1 KGHSH, CDR2 LQKENI. There are 14 residues in the CDR3. The CDR3 spells CASSPATDGRSGFF. The CDR3 nucleotides read TGTGCCAGCTCACCAGCTACAGACGGCCGGAGTGGGTTCTTC.